These T cell receptor beta chains were read from a single sample in a study of spatial heterogeneity in lung cancer. One entry per CDR3 protein, called by TCRdb with MiXCR from the 5' RACE reads. The sample lists around 92,000 distinct CDR3 sequences, about an eighth occurring once. This sample comprised PBMCs, obtained at surgery. These receptors were obtained from a male donor with early-stage non-small cell lung cancer. Both conserved end residues are part of each CDR3. The D gene is left open where the match is weak. The size of a clone is reported for some rows only, either as once, few or many, or as a class for expanded clones.

TRBV20-1,TRBJ1-6,TRBD1,-,TGCAGTGCCACCAGACAGGGCGTTTTTTCACCCCTCCACTTT,CSATRQGVFSPLHF
TRBV5-6,TRBJ1-1,TRBD1,-,TGTGCCACCCTCGGGACAGGCACTGAAGCTTTCTTT,CATLGTGTEAFF
TRBV5-6,TRBJ2-1,TRBD2,many,TGTGCCAGCAGCTCTGGGACTAGCGGGAAGGAAGCTATGGATGAGCAGTTCTTC,CASSSGTSGKEAMDEQFF
TRBV20-1,TRBJ2-3,-,many,TGCAGGGGGGGGGCTGGCACAGATACGCAGTATTTT,CRGGAGTDTQYF
TRBV6-6,TRBJ2-2,TRBD2,-,TGTGCCAGCAGTGGGACTAGCGGGGGGGCAGGCACCGGGGAGCTGTTTTTT,CASSGTSGGAGTGELFF
TRBV4-3,TRBJ2-5,TRBD1,few,TGCGCCAGCAGCCTCGCCGGGACAGGGTCGTCAGAGACCCAGTACTTC,CASSLAGTGSSETQYF
TRBV20-1,TRBJ1-3,TRBD1,-,TGCAGTGCTAGGGGGACAGGGCCCACCGTTGGAAACACCATATATTTT,CSARGTGPTVGNTIYF
TRBV27,TRBJ2-1,TRBD2,many,TGTGCCAGCATGACTAGCGGGAGTCCCAATGAGCAGTTCTTC,CASMTSGSPNEQFF
TRBV7-2,TRBJ2-1,-,-,TGTGCCAGCAGCGCCGAGAGACTAGTTGAGCAGTTCTTC,CASSAERLVEQFF
TRBV20-1,TRBJ1-5,-,-,TGCAGTGCTAGTTCAGACCCCAATCAGCCCCAGCATTTT,CSASSDPNQPQHF
TRBV7-9,TRBJ1-1,TRBD1,many,TGTGCCAGCAGGGGACAGCCGGGGACTGAAGCTTTCTTT,CASRGQPGTEAFF
TRBV29-1,TRBJ2-2,TRBD1,-,TGCAGCGCCCGGACAGGGCAGAACACCGGGGAGCTGTTTTTT,CSARTGQNTGELFF
TRBV6-2/TRBV6-3,TRBJ2-5,-,few,TGTGCCAGCAGTAAGGGTCGACTAAATTTCCAAGAGACCCAGTACTTC,CASSKGRLNFQETQYF
TRBV28,TRBJ1-5,TRBD1,-,TGTGCCAGCAGTTTAGGAGGACAGGAGACACCCCAGCATTTT,CASSLGGQETPQHF
TRBV25-1,TRBJ1-5,-,-,TGTGCCAGCAGTGAATCCTGGGTTGGACAGCCCCAGCATTTT,CASSESWVGQPQHF
TRBV30,TRBJ2-5,TRBD2,few,TGTGCCTGGGCGGGGGGCCCGGCAAAGACCCAGTACTTC,CAWAGGPAKTQYF
TRBV27,TRBJ2-2,-,few,TGTGCCAGCAGTCTATCTTTGAGTGGCGGGGAGCTGTTTTTT,CASSLSLSGGELFF
TRBV29-1,TRBJ1-1,-,-,TGCAGCGTTGATAGGCTGAACACTGAAGCTTTCTTT,CSVDRLNTEAFF
TRBV12-3/TRBV12-4,TRBJ2-3,-,-,TGTGCCAGCAGTTTCGGGGGCGGAGATACGCAGTATTTT,CASSFGGGDTQYF
TRBV9,TRBJ2-5,-,-,TGTGCCAGCAGCACCTTATCGGGAGCGGTTTGGGAGACCCAGTACTTC,CASSTLSGAVWETQYF
TRBV29-1,TRBJ2-5,-,few,TGCAGCGTTTGGGACATCTTAGAGACCCAGTACTTC,CSVWDILETQYF